These T cell receptor beta chains were read from a single sample in a study of spatial heterogeneity in lung cancer. TCRdb re-analysed the 5' RACE reads in MiXCR, keeping a single row per CDR3 protein. The table records tens of thousands of distinct CDR3 sequences, approximately 12% of them present only once. Sample: PBMCs, taken at surgery. The receptor source for this set is a male donor with early-stage non-small cell lung cancer. CDR3s include the opening cysteine and the closing phenylalanine or tryptophan. Each record gives: clone size, V gene, CDR3 length, D gene, J gene, CDR3 protein, CDR3 DNA. A D gene is named only where the DNA matches it firmly. Only some rows state a clone size, as once, few, many or a class for expanded clones.

clone_size: -
v_call: TRBV19
cdr3_length: 15
d_call: -
j_call: TRBJ1-2
cdr3_aa: CASSITGGRDYGYTF
cdr3_nt: TGTGCCAGTAGTATTACCGGGGGGCGTGACTATGGCTACACCTTC

clone_size: -
v_call: TRBV7-2
cdr3_length: 12
d_call: -
j_call: TRBJ1-5
cdr3_aa: CASSPGAPPQHF
cdr3_nt: TGTGCCAGCAGCCCAGGGGCCCCGCCCCAGCATTTT

clone_size: -
v_call: TRBV7-2
cdr3_length: 14
d_call: TRBD2
j_call: TRBJ2-7
cdr3_aa: CASSSTSGSYEQYF
cdr3_nt: TGTGCCAGCAGTTCGACTAGCGGATCCTACGAGCAGTACTTC

clone_size: few
v_call: TRBV12-3/TRBV12-4
cdr3_length: 15
d_call: -
j_call: TRBJ1-2
cdr3_aa: CASNSVFGSNYGYTF
cdr3_nt: TGTGCCAGCAATAGTGTGTTCGGCAGCAACTATGGCTACACCTTC

clone_size: -
v_call: TRBV19
cdr3_length: 20
d_call: TRBD2
j_call: TRBJ2-5
cdr3_aa: CASSSIGLAGGPQSGETQYF
cdr3_nt: TGTGCCAGTAGTAGTATAGGACTAGCGGGAGGACCCCAGTCGGGGGAGACCCAGTACTTC

clone_size: few
v_call: TRBV7-8
cdr3_length: 14
d_call: -
j_call: TRBJ2-5
cdr3_aa: CASTPEVEQETQYF
cdr3_nt: TGTGCCAGCACCCCCGAGGTTGAACAAGAGACCCAGTACTTC

clone_size: few
v_call: TRBV2
cdr3_length: 14
d_call: -
j_call: TRBJ1-6
cdr3_aa: CASHDNSYNSPLHF
cdr3_nt: TGTGCCAGCCATGACAACTCCTATAATTCACCCCTCCACTTT

clone_size: large
v_call: TRBV29-1
cdr3_length: 13
d_call: -
j_call: TRBJ1-2
cdr3_aa: CSVHDSLSYGYTF
cdr3_nt: TGCAGCGTCCATGACAGTTTGTCCTATGGCTACACCTTC

clone_size: many
v_call: TRBV10-3
cdr3_length: 11
d_call: -
j_call: TRBJ2-7
cdr3_aa: CAIGDSYEQYF
cdr3_nt: TGTGCCATCGGGGACTCCTACGAGCAGTACTTC

clone_size: few
v_call: TRBV27
cdr3_length: 21
d_call: -
j_call: TRBJ1-5
cdr3_aa: CASSWGWAPRPLENSNQPQHF
cdr3_nt: TGTGCCAGCAGTTGGGGTTGGGCCCCGCGGCCCCTCGAAAATAGCAATCAGCCCCAGCATTTT

clone_size: few
v_call: TRBV4-3
cdr3_length: 15
d_call: -
j_call: TRBJ1-2
cdr3_aa: CASSQEFQVVYGYTF
cdr3_nt: TGCGCCAGCAGCCAAGAGTTTCAGGTGGTCTATGGCTACACCTTC

clone_size: once
v_call: TRBV10-3
cdr3_length: 19
d_call: -
j_call: TRBJ2-6
cdr3_aa: CATIPTTGTRGSGANVLTF
cdr3_nt: TGTGCCACCATCCCTACTACCGGGACCAGGGGCTCTGGGGCCAACGTCCTGACTTTC

clone_size: few
v_call: TRBV20-1
cdr3_length: 13
d_call: -
j_call: TRBJ2-7
cdr3_aa: CSAGPGTHYEQYF
cdr3_nt: TGCAGTGCCGGCCCGGGGACCCATTACGAGCAGTACTTC

clone_size: many
v_call: TRBV5-1
cdr3_length: 16
d_call: -
j_call: TRBJ2-1
cdr3_aa: CASSFSGGGSYNEQFF
cdr3_nt: TGCGCCAGCAGCTTCTCCGGGGGCGGCTCCTACAATGAGCAGTTCTTC

clone_size: many
v_call: TRBV6-2/TRBV6-3
cdr3_length: 12
d_call: -
j_call: TRBJ2-5
cdr3_aa: CASSSIKETQYF
cdr3_nt: TGTGCCAGCAGTTCGATCAAAGAGACCCAGTACTTC

clone_size: few
v_call: TRBV28
cdr3_length: 14
d_call: -
j_call: TRBJ2-1
cdr3_aa: CASSPARGYNEQFF
cdr3_nt: TGTGCCAGCAGTCCCGCCCGTGGGTACAATGAGCAGTTCTTC

clone_size: -
v_call: TRBV5-1
cdr3_length: 14
d_call: -
j_call: TRBJ1-4
cdr3_aa: CASSLQGTNEKLFF
cdr3_nt: TGCGCCAGCAGCTTACAGGGAACTAATGAAAAACTGTTTTTT

clone_size: -
v_call: TRBV6-2/TRBV6-3
cdr3_length: 12
d_call: -
j_call: TRBJ2-1
cdr3_aa: CASSYSGGEQFF
cdr3_nt: TGTGCCAGCAGTTACTCTGGAGGTGAGCAGTTCTTC

clone_size: few
v_call: TRBV30
cdr3_length: 13
d_call: TRBD1
j_call: TRBJ2-5
cdr3_aa: CAWRRDRQETQYF
cdr3_nt: TGTGCCTGGAGAAGGGACAGACAAGAGACCCAGTACTTC

clone_size: -
v_call: TRBV7-2
cdr3_length: 12
d_call: -
j_call: TRBJ2-1
cdr3_aa: CASSKPDLEQFF
cdr3_nt: TGTGCCAGCAGCAAGCCTGACCTTGAGCAGTTCTTC

clone_size: few
v_call: TRBV2
cdr3_length: 12
d_call: -
j_call: TRBJ2-7
cdr3_aa: CASRESFYEQYF
cdr3_nt: TGTGCCAGCAGGGAATCGTTCTACGAGCAGTACTTC

clone_size: -
v_call: TRBV7-9
cdr3_length: 13
d_call: -
j_call: TRBJ2-5
cdr3_aa: CASSLARGETQYF
cdr3_nt: TGTGCCAGCAGCTTAGCCCGAGGGGAGACCCAGTACTTC

clone_size: -
v_call: TRBV7-2
cdr3_length: 16
d_call: TRBD2
j_call: TRBJ2-7
cdr3_aa: CASSLWSGGAVYEQYF
cdr3_nt: TGTGCCAGCAGCTTATGGTCGGGGGGGGCTGTGTACGAGCAGTACTTC

clone_size: many
v_call: TRBV5-1
cdr3_length: 16
d_call: -
j_call: TRBJ2-5
cdr3_aa: CASSLGSAGTAETQYF
cdr3_nt: TGCGCCAGCAGCTTGGGGTCTGCGGGAACAGCGGAGACCCAGTACTTC

clone_size: -
v_call: TRBV20-1
cdr3_length: 11
d_call: -
j_call: TRBJ1-2
cdr3_aa: CSASSLYGYTF
cdr3_nt: TGCAGTGCTAGTTCGCTGTATGGCTACACCTTC

clone_size: many
v_call: TRBV9
cdr3_length: 14
d_call: -
j_call: TRBJ2-2
cdr3_aa: CASSADSSTGELFF
cdr3_nt: TGTGCCAGCAGCGCCGACAGTAGCACCGGGGAGCTGTTTTTT

clone_size: -
v_call: TRBV25-1
cdr3_length: 16
d_call: TRBD1
j_call: TRBJ2-1
cdr3_aa: CASSESGGRSYNEQFF
cdr3_nt: TGTGCCAGCAGTGAATCAGGGGGAAGGTCCTACAATGAGCAGTTCTTC

clone_size: few
v_call: TRBV27
cdr3_length: 14
d_call: -
j_call: TRBJ2-7
cdr3_aa: CASSPRGPSYEQYF
cdr3_nt: TGTGCCAGCAGCCCACGTGGCCCCTCCTACGAGCAGTACTTC

clone_size: -
v_call: TRBV7-2
cdr3_length: 15
d_call: -
j_call: TRBJ1-6
cdr3_aa: CASSLSTSYNSPLHF
cdr3_nt: TGTGCCAGCAGCTTATCTACCTCCTATAATTCACCCCTCCACTTT

clone_size: few
v_call: TRBV9
cdr3_length: 15
d_call: TRBD2
j_call: TRBJ2-2
cdr3_aa: CASSADSGTTGELFF
cdr3_nt: TGTGCCAGCAGCGCAGATAGCGGGACTACCGGGGAGCTGTTTTTT

clone_size: -
v_call: TRBV11-1
cdr3_length: 15
d_call: -
j_call: TRBJ2-1
cdr3_aa: CASSLVASSYNEQFF
cdr3_nt: TGTGCCAGCAGCTTAGTAGCTTCCTCCTACAATGAGCAGTTCTTC

clone_size: -
v_call: TRBV6-5
cdr3_length: 14
d_call: -
j_call: TRBJ2-5
cdr3_aa: CASSGTAGQETQYF
cdr3_nt: TGTGCCAGCAGTGGGACGGCGGGCCAAGAGACCCAGTACTTC

clone_size: -
v_call: TRBV20-1
cdr3_length: 16
d_call: TRBD2
j_call: TRBJ2-2
cdr3_aa: CSASPAGAGNTGELFF
cdr3_nt: TGCAGTGCGAGTCCGGCGGGAGCAGGCAACACCGGGGAGCTGTTTTTT

clone_size: few
v_call: TRBV27
cdr3_length: 14
d_call: TRBD1
j_call: TRBJ1-5
cdr3_aa: CASSLRGGFQPQHF
cdr3_nt: TGTGCCAGCAGTTTACGAGGGGGCTTTCAGCCCCAGCATTTT

clone_size: -
v_call: TRBV5-1
cdr3_length: 16
d_call: -
j_call: TRBJ2-3
cdr3_aa: CASSRVVSTSTDTQYF
cdr3_nt: TGCGCCAGCAGCCGGGTTGTGTCGACTAGCACAGATACGCAGTATTTT

clone_size: -
v_call: TRBV29-1
cdr3_length: 13
d_call: TRBD1
j_call: TRBJ1-4
cdr3_aa: CSVSPGGPEKLFF
cdr3_nt: TGCAGCGTGTCTCCAGGGGGCCCTGAAAAACTGTTTTTT

clone_size: many
v_call: TRBV3-1
cdr3_length: 14
d_call: -
j_call: TRBJ2-1
cdr3_aa: CASSQEGAYNEQFF
cdr3_nt: TGTGCCAGCAGCCAAGAGGGAGCCTACAATGAGCAGTTCTTC

clone_size: few
v_call: TRBV20-1
cdr3_length: 14
d_call: TRBD2
j_call: TRBJ2-3
cdr3_aa: CSARGLAGPDTQYF
cdr3_nt: TGCAGTGCTAGGGGACTAGCGGGGCCAGATACGCAGTATTTT

clone_size: -
v_call: TRBV7-2
cdr3_length: 16
d_call: TRBD1
j_call: TRBJ1-1
cdr3_aa: CASSQNRGGVNTEAFF
cdr3_nt: TGTGCCAGCAGCCAGAACAGGGGAGGTGTGAACACTGAAGCTTTCTTT

clone_size: -
v_call: TRBV20-1
cdr3_length: 14
d_call: TRBD2
j_call: TRBJ2-3
cdr3_aa: CSARWTSPTDTQYF
cdr3_nt: TGCAGTGCTAGATGGACTAGCCCCACAGATACGCAGTATTTT

clone_size: -
v_call: TRBV24-1
cdr3_length: 16
d_call: -
j_call: TRBJ2-1
cdr3_aa: CATSDLQAQSYNEQFF
cdr3_nt: TGTGCCACCAGTGATTTACAGGCGCAGTCCTACAATGAGCAGTTCTTC

clone_size: many
v_call: TRBV7-2
cdr3_length: 14
d_call: TRBD1
j_call: TRBJ2-4
cdr3_aa: CASSLTGGRAIQYF
cdr3_nt: TGTGCCAGCAGCTTGACAGGGGGCAGGGCAATTCAGTACTTC

clone_size: few
v_call: TRBV7-9
cdr3_length: 15
d_call: -
j_call: TRBJ2-5
cdr3_aa: CASSLGNFLKETQYF
cdr3_nt: TGTGCCAGCAGCTTAGGAAATTTTTTAAAGGAGACCCAGTACTTC

clone_size: -
v_call: TRBV20-1
cdr3_length: 14
d_call: -
j_call: TRBJ2-7
cdr3_aa: CSAAGTPSSYEQYF
cdr3_nt: TGCAGTGCCGCCGGGACACCGAGCTCCTACGAGCAGTACTTC

clone_size: -
v_call: TRBV28
cdr3_length: 16
d_call: -
j_call: TRBJ2-3
cdr3_aa: CASSLGKGGHRDTQYF
cdr3_nt: TGTGCCAGCAGTTTAGGGAAGGGGGGCCACAGAGATACGCAGTATTTT

clone_size: few
v_call: TRBV6-2/TRBV6-3
cdr3_length: 15
d_call: -
j_call: TRBJ2-1
cdr3_aa: CASSYPRAGRNEQFF
cdr3_nt: TGTGCCAGCAGTTACCCCAGGGCGGGCAGGAATGAGCAGTTCTTC

clone_size: -
v_call: TRBV20-1
cdr3_length: 16
d_call: TRBD2
j_call: TRBJ2-3
cdr3_aa: CSARVLAGGRADTQYF
cdr3_nt: TGCAGTGCTAGAGTTCTAGCGGGAGGACGGGCGGATACGCAGTATTTT

clone_size: few
v_call: TRBV6-2/TRBV6-3
cdr3_length: 15
d_call: -
j_call: TRBJ1-2
cdr3_aa: CASSRQFLINYGYTF
cdr3_nt: TGTGCCAGCAGTCGACAGTTCCTCATTAACTATGGCTACACCTTC

clone_size: -
v_call: TRBV11-2
cdr3_length: 13
d_call: TRBD2
j_call: TRBJ2-7
cdr3_aa: CASSPRREGEQYF
cdr3_nt: TGTGCCAGCAGCCCCCGCCGGGAGGGCGAGCAGTACTTC

clone_size: many
v_call: TRBV6-2/TRBV6-3
cdr3_length: 15
d_call: -
j_call: TRBJ1-1
cdr3_aa: CASRSGVGVAAEAFF
cdr3_nt: TGTGCCAGCAGAAGCGGGGTGGGAGTAGCCGCTGAAGCTTTCTTT

clone_size: many
v_call: TRBV19
cdr3_length: 14
d_call: TRBD1
j_call: TRBJ1-5
cdr3_aa: CASSTTGGNQPQHF
cdr3_nt: TGTGCCAGTAGTACTACAGGGGGCAATCAGCCCCAGCATTTT

clone_size: many
v_call: TRBV6-1
cdr3_length: 14
d_call: -
j_call: TRBJ2-5
cdr3_aa: CASTPGWGQETQYF
cdr3_nt: TGTGCCAGCACCCCCGGCTGGGGCCAAGAGACCCAGTACTTC

clone_size: many
v_call: TRBV7-9
cdr3_length: 14
d_call: -
j_call: TRBJ2-5
cdr3_aa: CASSLVASQETQYF
cdr3_nt: TGTGCCAGCAGCTTAGTAGCCAGCCAAGAGACCCAGTACTTC

clone_size: few
v_call: TRBV28
cdr3_length: 13
d_call: -
j_call: TRBJ2-3
cdr3_aa: CASSLPMSDTQYF
cdr3_nt: TGTGCCAGCAGTTTGCCCATGTCCGATACGCAGTATTTT

clone_size: -
v_call: TRBV7-9
cdr3_length: 16
d_call: TRBD2
j_call: TRBJ2-3
cdr3_aa: CASSRATSGSTDTQYF
cdr3_nt: TGTGCCAGCAGCCGAGCGACTAGCGGGAGCACAGATACGCAGTATTTT

clone_size: few
v_call: TRBV28
cdr3_length: 15
d_call: TRBD1
j_call: TRBJ2-2
cdr3_aa: CASSPPTGLAGELFF
cdr3_nt: TGTGCCAGCAGTCCACCGACAGGGCTGGCCGGGGAGCTGTTTTTT

clone_size: -
v_call: TRBV28
cdr3_length: 15
d_call: TRBD2
j_call: TRBJ2-3
cdr3_aa: CASSPSSGLGDTQYF
cdr3_nt: TGTGCCAGCAGCCCCTCTAGCGGCCTTGGCGATACGCAGTATTTT